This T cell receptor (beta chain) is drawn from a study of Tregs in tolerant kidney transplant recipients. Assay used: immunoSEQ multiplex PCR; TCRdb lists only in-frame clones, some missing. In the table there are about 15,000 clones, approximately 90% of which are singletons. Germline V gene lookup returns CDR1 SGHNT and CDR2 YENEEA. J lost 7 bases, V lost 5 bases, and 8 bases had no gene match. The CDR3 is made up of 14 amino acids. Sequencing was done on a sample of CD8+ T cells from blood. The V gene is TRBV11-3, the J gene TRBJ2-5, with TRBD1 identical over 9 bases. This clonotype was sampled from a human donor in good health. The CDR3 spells CASSPARTGVTQYF. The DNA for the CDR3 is TGTGCCAGCAGCCCTGCCCGGACAGGGGTGACCCAGTACTTC.